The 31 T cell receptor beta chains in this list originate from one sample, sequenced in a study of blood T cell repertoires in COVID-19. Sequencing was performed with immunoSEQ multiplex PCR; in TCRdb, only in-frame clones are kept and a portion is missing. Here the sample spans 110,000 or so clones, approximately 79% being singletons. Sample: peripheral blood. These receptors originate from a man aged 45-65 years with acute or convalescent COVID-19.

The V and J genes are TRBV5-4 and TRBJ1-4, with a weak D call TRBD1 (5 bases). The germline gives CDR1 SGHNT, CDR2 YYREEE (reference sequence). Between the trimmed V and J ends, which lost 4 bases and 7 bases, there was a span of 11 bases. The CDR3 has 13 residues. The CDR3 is CASSLDSFEKLFF. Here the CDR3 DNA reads TGTGCCAGCAGCCTCGACAGTTTTGAAAAACTGTTTTTT.

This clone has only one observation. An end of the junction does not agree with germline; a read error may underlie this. The CDR3 region has the DNA TGTGCCGGCAGCTTGACCATCGGGGGCACCATATATTTT. It translates to CAGSLTIGGTIYF. This rearrangement joins TRBV13 to TRBJ1-3, with D perhaps matching TRBD1 (5 bases). CDR1 PRHDT and CDR2 FYEKMQ come from the germline V gene (reference sequence). This CDR3 spans 13 amino acids.

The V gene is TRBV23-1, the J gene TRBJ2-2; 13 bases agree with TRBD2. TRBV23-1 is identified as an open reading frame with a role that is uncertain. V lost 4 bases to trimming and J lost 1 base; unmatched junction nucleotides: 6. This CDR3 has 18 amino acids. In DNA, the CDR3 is TGCGCCAGCAGTCTTATCCGGACTAGCGGGGGGAACACCGGGGAGCTGTTTTTT. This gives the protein CASSLIRTSGGNTGELFF.

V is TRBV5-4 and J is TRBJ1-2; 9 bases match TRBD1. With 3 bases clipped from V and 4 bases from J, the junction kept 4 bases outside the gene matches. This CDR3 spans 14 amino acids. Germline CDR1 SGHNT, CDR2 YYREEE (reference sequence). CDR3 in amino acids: CASSSTGGAYGYTF. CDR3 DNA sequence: TGTGCCAGCAGCTCGACAGGGGGAGCCTATGGCTACACCTTC.

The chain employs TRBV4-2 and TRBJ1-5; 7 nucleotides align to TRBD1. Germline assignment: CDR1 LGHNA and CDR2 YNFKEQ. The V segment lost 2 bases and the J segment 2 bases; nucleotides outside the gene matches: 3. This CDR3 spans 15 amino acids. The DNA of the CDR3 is TGTGCCAGCAGCCAAACAGGGGTCGGCAATCAGCCCCAGCATTTT. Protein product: CASSQTGVGNQPQHF.

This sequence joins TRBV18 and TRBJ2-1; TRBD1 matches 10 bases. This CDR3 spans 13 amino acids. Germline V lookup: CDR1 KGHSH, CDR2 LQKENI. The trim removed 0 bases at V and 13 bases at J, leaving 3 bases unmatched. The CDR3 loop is CASSPPTGGDQFF. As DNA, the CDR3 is TGTGCCAGCTCACCACCGACAGGGGGCGATCAGTTCTTC.

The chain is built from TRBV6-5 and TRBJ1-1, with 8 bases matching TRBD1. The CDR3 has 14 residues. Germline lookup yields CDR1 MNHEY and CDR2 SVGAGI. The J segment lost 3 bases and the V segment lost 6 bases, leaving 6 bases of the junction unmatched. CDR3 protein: CASRRPGQDTEAFF. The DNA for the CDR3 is TGTGCCAGCAGAAGGCCGGGACAGGACACTGAAGCTTTCTTT.

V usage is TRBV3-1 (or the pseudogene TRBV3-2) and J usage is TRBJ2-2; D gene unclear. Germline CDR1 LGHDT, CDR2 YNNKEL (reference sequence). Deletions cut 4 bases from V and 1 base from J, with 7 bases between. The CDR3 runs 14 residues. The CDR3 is CASSPLQNTGELFF. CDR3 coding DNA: TGTGCCAGCAGCCCCTTACAGAACACCGGGGAGCTGTTTTTT.

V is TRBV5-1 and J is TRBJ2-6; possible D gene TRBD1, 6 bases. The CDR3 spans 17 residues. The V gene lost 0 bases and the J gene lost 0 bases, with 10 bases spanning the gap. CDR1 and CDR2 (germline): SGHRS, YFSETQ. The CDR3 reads CASSLGQVHSGANVLTF. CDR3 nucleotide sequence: TGCGCCAGCAGCTTGGGACAGGTACACTCTGGGGCCAACGTCCTGACTTTC.

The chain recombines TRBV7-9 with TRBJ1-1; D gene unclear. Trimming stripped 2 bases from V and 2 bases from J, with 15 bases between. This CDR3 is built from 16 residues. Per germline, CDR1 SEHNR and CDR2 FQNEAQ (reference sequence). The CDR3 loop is CASSLPLRTGNTEAFF. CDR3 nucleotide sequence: TGTGCCAGCAGCTTACCCCTGAGGACGGGAAACACTGAAGCTTTCTTT.

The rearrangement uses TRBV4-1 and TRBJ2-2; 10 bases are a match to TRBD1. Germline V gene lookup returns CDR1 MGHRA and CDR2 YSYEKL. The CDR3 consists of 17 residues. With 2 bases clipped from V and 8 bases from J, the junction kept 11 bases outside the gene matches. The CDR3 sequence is CASSQPGRDRGRGELFF. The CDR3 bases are TGCGCCAGCAGCCAACCCGGCCGGGACAGGGGCAGAGGGGAGCTGTTTTTT.

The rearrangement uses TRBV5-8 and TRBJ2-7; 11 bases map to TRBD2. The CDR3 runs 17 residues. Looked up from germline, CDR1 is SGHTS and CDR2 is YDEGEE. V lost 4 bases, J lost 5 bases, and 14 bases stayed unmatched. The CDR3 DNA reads TGTGCCAGCAGCCCAGGCCTAGCGGGAGGTTCCGTGGACGAGCAGTACTTC. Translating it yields CASSPGLAGGSVDEQYF. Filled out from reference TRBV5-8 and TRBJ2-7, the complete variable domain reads EAGVTQSPTHLIKTRGQQATLRCSPISGHTSVYWYQQALGLGLQFLLWYDEGEERNRGNFPPRFSGRQFPNYSSELNVNALELEDSALYLCASSPGLAGGSVDEQYFGPGTRLTVT.

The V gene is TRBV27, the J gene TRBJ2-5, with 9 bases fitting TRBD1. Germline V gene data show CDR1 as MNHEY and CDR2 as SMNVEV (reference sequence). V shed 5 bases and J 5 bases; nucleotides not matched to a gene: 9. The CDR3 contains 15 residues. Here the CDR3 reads CASSPGTGFLETQYF. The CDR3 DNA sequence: TGTGCCAGCAGTCCCGGGACAGGGTTCTTGGAGACCCAGTACTTC.

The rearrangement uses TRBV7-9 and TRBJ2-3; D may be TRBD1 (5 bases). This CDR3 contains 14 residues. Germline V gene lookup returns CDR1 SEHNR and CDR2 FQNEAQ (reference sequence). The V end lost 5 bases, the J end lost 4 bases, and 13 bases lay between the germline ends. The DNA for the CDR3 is TGTGCCAGCAGCCCAGGGTCGGAAGCAGATACGCAGTATTTT. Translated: CASSPGSEADTQYF.

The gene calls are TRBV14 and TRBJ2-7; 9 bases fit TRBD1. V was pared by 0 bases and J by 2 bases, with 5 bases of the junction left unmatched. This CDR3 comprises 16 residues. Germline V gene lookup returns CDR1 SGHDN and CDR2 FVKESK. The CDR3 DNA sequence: TGTGCCAGCAGCCAAGATCTAACAGGGGGCCCCTACGAGCAGTACTTC. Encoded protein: CASSQDLTGGPYEQYF.

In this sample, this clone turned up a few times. Here the CDR3 DNA reads TGTGCCAGCAGTGAATTGACTACCTCCTACAATGAGCAGTTCTTC. This codes for CASSELTTSYNEQFF. The V call is TRBV6-1, the J call TRBJ2-1; tentative D call: TRBD2 (5 bases). V lost 2 bases and J 0 bases, leaving 8 bases between the germline ends. The germline V gene has CDR1 MNHNS and CDR2 SASEGT. This CDR3 region has 15 residues.

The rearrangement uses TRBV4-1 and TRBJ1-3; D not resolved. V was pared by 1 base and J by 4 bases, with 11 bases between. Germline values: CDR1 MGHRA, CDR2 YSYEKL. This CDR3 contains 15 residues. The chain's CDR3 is CASSQGRGDGNTIYF. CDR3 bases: TGCGCCAGCAGCCAAGGACGGGGAGACGGAAACACCATATATTTT.

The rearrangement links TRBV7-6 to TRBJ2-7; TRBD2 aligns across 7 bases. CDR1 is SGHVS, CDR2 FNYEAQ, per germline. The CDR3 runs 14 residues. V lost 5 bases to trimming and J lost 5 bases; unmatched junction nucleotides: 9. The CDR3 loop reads CASSPGGVQDEQYF. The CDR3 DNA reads TGTGCCAGCAGCCCGGGGGGAGTCCAGGACGAGCAGTACTTC.

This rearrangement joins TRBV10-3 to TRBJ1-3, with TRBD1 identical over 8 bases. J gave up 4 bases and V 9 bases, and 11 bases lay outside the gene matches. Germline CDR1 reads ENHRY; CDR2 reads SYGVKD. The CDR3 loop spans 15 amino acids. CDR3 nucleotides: TGTGCCATGGGACAGGTCCACTTGGGAGGAAACACCATATATTTT. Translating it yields CAMGQVHLGGNTIYF.

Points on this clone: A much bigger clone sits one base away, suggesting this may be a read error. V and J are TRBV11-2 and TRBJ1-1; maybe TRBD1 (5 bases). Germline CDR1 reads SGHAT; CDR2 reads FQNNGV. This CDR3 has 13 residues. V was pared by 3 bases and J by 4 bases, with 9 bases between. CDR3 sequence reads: CASSLGEGTEAFF. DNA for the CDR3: TGTGCCAGCAGCTTGGGGGAGGGCACTGAAGCTTTCTTT. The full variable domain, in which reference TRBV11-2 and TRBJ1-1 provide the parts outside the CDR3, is EAGVAQSPRYKIIEKRQSVAFWCNPISGHATLYWYQQILGQGPKLLIQFQNNGVVDDSQLPKDRFSAERLKGVDSTLKIQPAKLEDSAVYLCASSLGEGTEAFFGQGTRLTVV.

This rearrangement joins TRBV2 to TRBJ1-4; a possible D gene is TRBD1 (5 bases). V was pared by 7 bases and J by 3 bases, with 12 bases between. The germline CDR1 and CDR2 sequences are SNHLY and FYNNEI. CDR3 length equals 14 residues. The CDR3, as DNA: TGTGCCAGCAATCTCGCGGGGCCTAATGAAAAACTGTTTTTT. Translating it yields CASNLAGPNEKLFF. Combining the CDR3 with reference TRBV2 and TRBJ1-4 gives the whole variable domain EPEVTQTPSHQVTQMGQEVILRCVPISNHLYFYWYRQILGQKVEFLVSFYNNEISEKSEIFDDQFSVERPDGSNFTLKIRSTKLEDSAMYFCASNLAGPNEKLFFGSGTQLSVL.

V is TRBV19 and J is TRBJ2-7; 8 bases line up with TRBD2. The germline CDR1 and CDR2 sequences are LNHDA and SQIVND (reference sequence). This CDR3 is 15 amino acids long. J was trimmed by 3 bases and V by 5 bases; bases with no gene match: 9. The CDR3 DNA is TGTGCCAGTAGTCCTTATGGAGCGGGAGACTACGAGCAGTACTTC. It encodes CASSPYGAGDYEQYF.

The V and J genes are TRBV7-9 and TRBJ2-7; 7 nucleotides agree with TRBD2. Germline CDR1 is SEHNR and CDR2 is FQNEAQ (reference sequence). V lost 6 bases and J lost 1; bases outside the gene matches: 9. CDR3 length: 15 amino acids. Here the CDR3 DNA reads TGTGCCAGCAGTTACACGGGACTACCTTCCTACGAGCAGTACTTC. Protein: CASSYTGLPSYEQYF. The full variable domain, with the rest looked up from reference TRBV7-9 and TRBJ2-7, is DTGVSQNPRHKITKRGQNVTFRCDPISEHNRLYWYRQTLGQGPEFLTYFQNEAQLEKSRLLSDRFSAERPKGSFSTLEIQRTEQGDSAMYLCASSYTGLPSYEQYFGPGTRLTVT.

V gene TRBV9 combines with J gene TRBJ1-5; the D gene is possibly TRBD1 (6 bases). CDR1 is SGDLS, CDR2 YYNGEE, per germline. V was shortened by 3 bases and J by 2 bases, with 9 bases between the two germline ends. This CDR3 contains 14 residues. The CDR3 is CASSGSGGNQPQHF. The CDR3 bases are TGTGCCAGCAGCGGGTCAGGGGGCAATCAGCCCCAGCATTTT.

DNA for the CDR3: TGTGCCAGCAGCTTACCGAAGGGGCAGGGGAACACTGAAGCTTTCTTT. Translating gives CASSLPKGQGNTEAFF. V gene TRBV5-4 combines with J gene TRBJ1-1, with a possible D match to TRBD1 (5 bases). Trimming removed 2 bases from V and 1 base from J, with 15 bases in between. CDR3 size: 16 residues. Looked up from germline, CDR1 is SGHNT and CDR2 is YYREEE (reference sequence).

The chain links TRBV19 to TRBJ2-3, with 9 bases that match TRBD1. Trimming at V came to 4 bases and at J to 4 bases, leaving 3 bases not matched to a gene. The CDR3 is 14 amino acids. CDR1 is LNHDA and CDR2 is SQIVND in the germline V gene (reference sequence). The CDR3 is CASSTTGGPDTQYF. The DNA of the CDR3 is TGTGCCAGTAGTACGACAGGGGGGCCAGATACGCAGTATTTT.

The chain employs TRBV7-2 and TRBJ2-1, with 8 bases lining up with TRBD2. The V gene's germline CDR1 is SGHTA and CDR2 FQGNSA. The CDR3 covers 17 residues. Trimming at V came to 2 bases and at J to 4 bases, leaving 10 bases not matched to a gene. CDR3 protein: CASSLTAAGGTYNEQFF. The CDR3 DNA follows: TGTGCCAGCAGCTTAACTGCGGCGGGAGGAACGTACAATGAGCAGTTCTTC.

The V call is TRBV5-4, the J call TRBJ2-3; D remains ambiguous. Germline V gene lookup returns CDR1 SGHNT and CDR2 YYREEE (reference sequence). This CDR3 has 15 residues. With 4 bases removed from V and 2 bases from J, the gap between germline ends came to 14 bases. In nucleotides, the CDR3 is TGTGCCAGCAGCCCCGACCTGACACCCACAGATACGCAGTATTTT. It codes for CASSPDLTPTDTQYF.

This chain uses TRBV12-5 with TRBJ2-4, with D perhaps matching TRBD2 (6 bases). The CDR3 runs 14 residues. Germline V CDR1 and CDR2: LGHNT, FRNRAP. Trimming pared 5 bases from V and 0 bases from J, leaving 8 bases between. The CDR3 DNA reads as TGTGCTAGTGGTGCGGGGTTAGCCAAAAACATTCAGTACTTC. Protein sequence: CASGAGLAKNIQYF.

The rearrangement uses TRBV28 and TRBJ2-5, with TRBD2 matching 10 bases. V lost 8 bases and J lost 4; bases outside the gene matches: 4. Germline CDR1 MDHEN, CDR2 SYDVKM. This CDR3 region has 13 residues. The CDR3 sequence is CASLAGDGETQYF. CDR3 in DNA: TGTGCCAGCCTAGCGGGAGATGGAGAGACCCAGTACTTC.

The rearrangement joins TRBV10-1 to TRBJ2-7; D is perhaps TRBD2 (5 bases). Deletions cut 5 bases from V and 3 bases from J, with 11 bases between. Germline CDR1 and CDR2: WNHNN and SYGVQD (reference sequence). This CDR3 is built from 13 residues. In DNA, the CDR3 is TGCGCCAGCAGTTTTGGACTTAACTACGAGCAGTACTTC. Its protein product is CASSFGLNYEQYF.